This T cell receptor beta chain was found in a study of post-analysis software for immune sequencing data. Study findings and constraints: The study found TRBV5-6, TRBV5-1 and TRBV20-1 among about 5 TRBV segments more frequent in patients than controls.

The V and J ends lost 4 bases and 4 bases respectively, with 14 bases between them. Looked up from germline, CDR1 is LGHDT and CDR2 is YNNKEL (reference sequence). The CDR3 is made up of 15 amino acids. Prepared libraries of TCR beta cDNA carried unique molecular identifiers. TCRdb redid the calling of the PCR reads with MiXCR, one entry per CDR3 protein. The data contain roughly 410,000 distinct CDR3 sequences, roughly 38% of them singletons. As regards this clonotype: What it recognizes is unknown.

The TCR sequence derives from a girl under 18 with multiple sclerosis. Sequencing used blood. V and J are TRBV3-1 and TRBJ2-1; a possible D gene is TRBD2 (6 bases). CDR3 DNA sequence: TGTGCCAGCAGCCCCACCAGGGACTTTTACAATGAGCAGTTCTTC. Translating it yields CASSPTRDFYNEQFF.